The 14 T cell receptor beta chains in this list originate from one sample, sequenced in a study of blood T cell repertoires in COVID-19. The table came from immunoSEQ multiplex PCR; TCRdb's copy has only in-frame clones and leaves some out. Of a few hundred thousand clones in the sample, roughly 90% were seen once. The sample taken for sequencing was PBMCs or T cells enriched from blood (not recorded which). Receptors originate from a woman younger than 45 who had recovered from COVID-19.

This chain joins TRBV9 and TRBJ1-3; perhaps TRBD1 as D (5 bases). Deletions cut 3 bases from V and 2 bases from J, with 15 bases between. There are 16 residues in the CDR3. Germline CDR1 and CDR2: SGDLS and YYNGEE. CDR3: CASSAQTAPPGNTIYF. In DNA form, the CDR3 reads TGTGCCAGCAGCGCCCAGACAGCACCCCCTGGAAACACCATATATTTT.

The chain uses TRBV5-4 and TRBJ2-5; possibly TRBD1 for D (6 bases). Deletions cut 4 bases from V and 2 bases from J, with 12 bases between. This CDR3 spans 14 amino acids. Germline V gene data show CDR1 as SGHNT and CDR2 as YYREEE (reference sequence). CDR3 nucleotide sequence: TGTGCCAGCAGCCCCTCAGGGGTTCAAGAGACCCAGTACTTC. Its translation is CASSPSGVQETQYF.

The chain joins TRBV6-5 to TRBJ2-1, with D possibly matching TRBD2 (5 bases). Germline values: CDR1 MNHEY, CDR2 SVGAGI. Trimming left V 4 bases short and J 0 bases short, with 10 bases between. The CDR3 totals 15 residues. CDR3 in amino acids: CASSFGGLSYNEQFF. For the CDR3, the DNA is TGTGCCAGCAGTTTCGGCGGACTCTCCTACAATGAGCAGTTCTTC.

The chain is built from TRBV3-1 (or the pseudogene TRBV3-2) and TRBJ2-7; 7 positions agree with TRBD1. V gave up 4 bases and J gave up 4 bases; unmatched junction bases: 16. This CDR3 contains 17 residues. Germline V gene sequence: CDR1 LGHDT, CDR2 YNNKEL (reference sequence). The DNA for the CDR3 is TGTGCCAGCAGCCTAGATACCTCGACAGGGTGGGGATACGAGCAGTACTTC. Protein sequence: CASSLDTSTGWGYEQYF.

The chain uses TRBV18 and TRBJ2-7, with D possibly being TRBD1 (5 bases). Germline CDR1 is KGHSH and CDR2 is LQKENI. Trimming shortened V by 5 bases and J by 4 bases, and 21 bases separated the two germline ends. CDR3 size: 16 residues. The CDR3: CASSWRQSPDGYEQYF. As DNA, the CDR3 is TGTGCCAGCTCATGGCGACAGTCCCCTGATGGGTACGAGCAGTACTTC. Based on the CDR3 plus reference TRBV18 and TRBJ2-7, the full variable domain is NAGVMQNPRHLVRRRGQEARLRCSPMKGHSHVYWYRQLPEEGLKFMVYLQKENIIDESGMPKERFSAEFPKEGPSILRIQQVVRGDSAAYFCASSWRQSPDGYEQYFGPGTRLTVT.

The CDR3 nucleotides read TGCACCAGCAACCAAGCGGGACTCACAGATACGCAGTATTTT. Amino acids: CTSNQAGLTDTQYF. This rearrangement joins TRBV1 to TRBJ2-3; whether TRBD2, the table's D call, matches the DNA was not checked. TRBV1 represents a pseudogene. The CDR3 runs to 14 residues.

The chain links TRBV5-1 to TRBJ1-4, with 9 bases that match TRBD1. J lost 5 bases, V lost 4 bases, and 12 bases had no gene match. This CDR3 contains 17 residues. The germline CDR1 and CDR2 sequences are SGHRS and YFSETQ. CDR3 sequence reads: CASSPYPGQGKNEKLFF. As DNA, the CDR3 is TGCGCCAGCAGCCCCTACCCGGGACAGGGAAAAAATGAAAAACTGTTTTTT. Variable domain in full (rest from reference TRBV5-1 and TRBJ1-4): KAGVTQTPRYLIKTRGQQVTLSCSPISGHRSVSWYQQTPGQGLQFLFEYFSETQRNKGNFPGRFSGRQFSNSRSEMNVSTLELGDSALYLCASSPYPGQGKNEKLFFGSGTQLSVL.

This chain uses TRBV5-1 with TRBJ2-1; 8 bases fit TRBD2. The junction had 3 bases not matched to a gene; V was cut back by 4 bases and J by 0 bases. From germline, CDR1 is SGHRS and CDR2 YFSETQ. The CDR3 is 15 amino acids. In DNA, the CDR3 is TGCGCCAGCAGCCGGGGGGGAGACTCCTACAATGAGCAGTTCTTC. Amino acid sequence: CASSRGGDSYNEQFF.

For this clone: Compared with germline, one end of the junction differs, possibly owing to a read error. CDR3 sequence: CASSLGSGSVTDTQYF. In DNA, the CDR3 is TGTGCTAGCAGCTTAGGTAGCGGGAGCGTCACAGATACGCAGTATTTT. The J gene is TRBJ2-3, the V gene TRBV7-7, with 9 bases fitting TRBD2. CDR1 is SSHAT and CDR2 is FNYEAQ in the germline V gene (reference sequence). This CDR3 spans 16 amino acids.

As concerns this clone: The identical CDR3 is also encoded by other nucleotide sequences in the sample. The gene calls are TRBV7-9 and TRBJ1-4, with a tentative D call TRBD1 (5 bases). Germline V gene sequence: CDR1 SEHNR, CDR2 FQNEAQ (reference sequence). The CDR3 has 15 residues. V was clipped by 5 bases and J by 5 bases, with 15 bases between them. The CDR3 sequence: CASSQLTGGNEKLFF. The DNA for the CDR3 is TGTGCCAGCAGCCAACTTACAGGAGGGAATGAAAAACTGTTTTTT.

This sequence joins TRBV11-2 and TRBJ1-2, with D perhaps matching TRBD1 (6 bases). This CDR3 is built from 16 residues. V lost 5 bases and J 4 bases, leaving 20 bases between the germline ends. The germline V gene encodes CDR1 SGHAT and CDR2 FQNNGV. The CDR3 loop reads CASSRIRTAPTYGYTF. As DNA, the CDR3 is TGTGCCAGCAGCCGAATAAGGACAGCCCCGACCTATGGCTACACCTTC.

The DNA of the CDR3 is TGCGCCAGCAGCTTGGACAAGTCCCAGTTCTTC. Translated: CASSLDKSQFF. The rearrangement joins TRBV5-1 to TRBJ2-1; D ambiguous. The CDR3 has 11 amino acids. Germline lookup yields CDR1 SGHRS and CDR2 YFSETQ. V lost 0 bases and J lost 13, with 8 bases in between.

Worth noting for this clone: Mismatch with germline at one junction end may stem from a read error. The chain links TRBV19 to TRBJ2-7; the match to TRBD1 covers 10 bases. The germline V gene has CDR1 LNHDA and CDR2 SQIVND (reference sequence). CDR3 length: 15 amino acids. The CDR3 sequence is CASSTPTGGSDEQYF. CDR3 sequence (DNA): TGTGCCAGTAGTACCCCGACAGGGGGCTCCGACGAGCAGTACTTC. The entire variable domain, with the rest obtained from reference TRBV19 and TRBJ2-7, is as follows: DGGITQSPKYLFRKEGQNVTLSCEQNLNHDAMYWYRQDPGQGLRLIYYSQIVNDFQKGDIAEGYSVSREKKESFPLTVTSAQKNPTAFYLCASSTPTGGSDEQYFGPGTRLTVT.

J is TRBJ1-2 and V is TRBV9, with 10 bases that match TRBD1. V was pared by 0 bases and J by 4 bases, with 3 bases of the junction left unmatched. The germline V gene encodes CDR1 SGDLS and CDR2 YYNGEE. The CDR3 covers 15 residues. The CDR3 nucleotides read TGTGCCAGCAGCGTAGGGGACAGGGGAATCTATGGCTACACCTTC. Protein sequence: CASSVGDRGIYGYTF.